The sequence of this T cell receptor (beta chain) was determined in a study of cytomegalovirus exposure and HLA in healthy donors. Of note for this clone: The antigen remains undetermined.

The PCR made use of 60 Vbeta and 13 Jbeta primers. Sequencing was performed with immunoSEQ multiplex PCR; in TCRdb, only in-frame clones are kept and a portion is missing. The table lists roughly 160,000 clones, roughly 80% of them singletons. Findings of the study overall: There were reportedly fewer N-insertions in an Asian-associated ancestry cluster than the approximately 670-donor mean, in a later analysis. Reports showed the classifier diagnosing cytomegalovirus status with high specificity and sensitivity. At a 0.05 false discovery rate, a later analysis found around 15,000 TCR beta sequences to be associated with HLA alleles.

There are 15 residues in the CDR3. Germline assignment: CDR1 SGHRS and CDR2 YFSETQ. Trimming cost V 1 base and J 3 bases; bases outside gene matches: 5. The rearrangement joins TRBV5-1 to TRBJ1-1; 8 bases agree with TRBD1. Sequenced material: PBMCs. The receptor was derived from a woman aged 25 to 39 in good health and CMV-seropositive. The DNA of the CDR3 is TGCGCCAGCAGCTTGACCGGACAGGGAGACACTGAAGCTTTCTTT. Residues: CASSLTGQGDTEAFF.